This record concerns one TCR beta chain sequence. Its cognate antigen is unknown. The PCR contained 60 Vbeta and 13 Jbeta primers. Profiled with immunoSEQ multiplex PCR; TCRdb holds only in-frame clones, not every one. The sample holds 150,000 to 250,000 clones, about 79% seen once. The sample originates from a study of cytomegalovirus exposure and HLA in healthy donors. Whole-study findings and limits: In all likelihood, a cluster of highly shared sequence variants was a sequencing artifact. Across donors, sequencing depth was assumed by presence/absence analyses to be roughly uniform. Prior analysis indicated that the majority of TCR beta V segments exhibited productivity approximately 87% or approximately 30% of the time.

The CDR3 runs to 16 residues. Looked up from germline, CDR1 is SGHVS and CDR2 is FQNEAQ. V was cut by 2 bases and J by 1 base, with 9 bases left in between. The origin of this receptor is a boy between 2 and 10 years old in good health and CMV-seronegative. Sequencing input: PBMCs. The chain joins TRBV7-8 to TRBJ2-6; D gene uncertain. The CDR3 region has the DNA TGTGCCAGCAGCTTACGTAGTACGTCTGGGGCCAACGTCCTGACTTTC. Its translation is CASSLRSTSGANVLTF.